A selection of T cell receptor beta chains follows, all from one sample in a study of T cell responses to AZD1222 COVID-19 vaccine. Data came from immunoSEQ multiplex PCR; TCRdb stores just in-frame clones and leaves some out. This table has 90,000 to 150,000 clones, more than 70% appearing once. Sample: peripheral blood, taken on day 0 of AZD1222 vaccination. All receptors come from an adult in good health. The CDR3 runs from the conserved cysteine through the conserved F or W. Fields, in order: V gene, clone size, D gene, J gene, CDR3 length, CDR3 DNA, CDR3 protein. The D gene is left open where the match is weak. A clone size is listed for some rows: how often the clone was seen (once, few, many), or a class if it is expanded.

V gene: TRBV14; clone size: .; D gene: .; J gene: TRBJ1-1; CDR3 length: 13; CDR3 DNA: TGTGCCAGCAGCCAAGGGATGAACACTGAAGCTTTCTTT; CDR3 protein: CASSQGMNTEAFF
V gene: TRBV7-2; clone size: .; D gene: .; J gene: TRBJ2-7; CDR3 length: 13; CDR3 DNA: TGTGCCAGCAGCTTAGTTGGCACCTACGAGCAGTACTTC; CDR3 protein: CASSLVGTYEQYF
V gene: TRBV3-1/TRBV3-2; clone size: .; D gene: .; J gene: TRBJ1-4; CDR3 length: 17; CDR3 DNA: TGTGCCAGCAGCCAAGATCACAGATTTGCAACTAATGAAAAACTGTTTTTT; CDR3 protein: CASSQDHRFATNEKLFF
V gene: TRBV18; clone size: .; D gene: .; J gene: TRBJ1-5; CDR3 length: 13; CDR3 DNA: TGTGCCAGCTCACCCGGCGGCCTTCAGCCCCAGCATTTT; CDR3 protein: CASSPGGLQPQHF
V gene: TRBV6-5; clone size: many; D gene: TRBD1; J gene: TRBJ1-5; CDR3 length: 14; CDR3 DNA: TGTGCCAGCAGATCAGGGGGAAGCAATCAGCCCCAGCATTTT; CDR3 protein: CASRSGGSNQPQHF
V gene: TRBV6-5; clone size: once; D gene: .; J gene: TRBJ1-4; CDR3 length: 15; CDR3 DNA: TGTGCCAGCAGTTACTCGGGACAAAGTAATGAAAAACTGTTTTTT; CDR3 protein: CASSYSGQSNEKLFF
V gene: TRBV2; clone size: .; D gene: .; J gene: TRBJ1-4; CDR3 length: 16; CDR3 DNA: TGTGCCAGCAGTGAATCGGGGAGAGCAACTAATGAAAAACTGTTTTTT; CDR3 protein: CASSESGRATNEKLFF
V gene: TRBV4-2; clone size: .; D gene: .; J gene: TRBJ1-4; CDR3 length: 16; CDR3 DNA: TGTGCCAGCAGCCAAGATTGGGACGGCGGATATGAAAAACTGTTTTTT; CDR3 protein: CASSQDWDGGYEKLFF
V gene: TRBV5-1; clone size: .; D gene: .; J gene: TRBJ1-2; CDR3 length: 14; CDR3 DNA: TGCGCCAGCAGCTTGGAACAGCCTACTTATGGCTACACCTTC; CDR3 protein: CASSLEQPTYGYTF
V gene: TRBV27; clone size: .; D gene: TRBD1; J gene: TRBJ1-6; CDR3 length: 15; CDR3 DNA: TGTGCCAGCAGTCCAGCCGACAGGGTGATATCACCCCTCCACTTT; CDR3 protein: CASSPADRVISPLHF
V gene: TRBV5-1; clone size: many; D gene: .; J gene: TRBJ2-2; CDR3 length: 19; CDR3 DNA: TGCGCCAGCAGCTCTACGGTGGAGATCGACAGGACGAACACCGGGGAGCTGTTTTTT; CDR3 protein: CASSSTVEIDRTNTGELFF
V gene: TRBV3-1/TRBV3-2; clone size: .; D gene: .; J gene: TRBJ1-2; CDR3 length: 18; CDR3 DNA: TGTGCCAGCAGCCAATCCCTTCCCAGGATGGAAGGGCACTATGGCTACACCTTC; CDR3 protein: CASSQSLPRMEGHYGYTF
V gene: TRBV2; clone size: .; D gene: .; J gene: TRBJ1-1; CDR3 length: 13; CDR3 DNA: TGTGCCAGCACTAGGGTAAGCGGCACTGAAGCTTTCTTT; CDR3 protein: CASTRVSGTEAFF
V gene: TRBV19; clone size: .; D gene: .; J gene: TRBJ2-5; CDR3 length: 10; CDR3 DNA: TGTGCCAGCCAGGAAGAGACCCAGTACTTC; CDR3 protein: CASQEETQYF